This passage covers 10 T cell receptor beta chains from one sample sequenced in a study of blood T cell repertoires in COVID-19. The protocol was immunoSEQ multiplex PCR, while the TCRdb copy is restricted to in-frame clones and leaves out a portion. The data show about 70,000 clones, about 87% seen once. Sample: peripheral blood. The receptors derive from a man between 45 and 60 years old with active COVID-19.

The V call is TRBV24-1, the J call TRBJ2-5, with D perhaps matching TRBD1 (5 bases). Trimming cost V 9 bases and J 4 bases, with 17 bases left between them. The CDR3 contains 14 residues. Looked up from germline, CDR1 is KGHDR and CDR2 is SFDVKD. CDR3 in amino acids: CATGTSGIVETQYF. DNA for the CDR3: TGTGCCACCGGCACATCAGGGATAGTAGAGACCCAGTACTTC.

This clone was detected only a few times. The CDR3 protein is CASSAYSGNTIYF. CDR3 DNA: TGTGCCAGCAGTGCATACAGTGGAAACACCATATATTTT. This chain connects TRBV25-1 to TRBJ1-3; D not certain. Germline-derived CDR1 and CDR2 are MGHDK and SYGVNS. The CDR3 is made up of 13 amino acids. Trimming removed 4 bases from V and 3 bases from J, with 7 bases in between.

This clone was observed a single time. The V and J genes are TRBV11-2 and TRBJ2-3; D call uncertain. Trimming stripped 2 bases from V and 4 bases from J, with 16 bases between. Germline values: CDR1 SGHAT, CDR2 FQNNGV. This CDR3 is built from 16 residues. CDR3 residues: CASSLRGRGWADTQYF. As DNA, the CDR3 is TGTGCCAGCAGCTTACGTGGAAGAGGTTGGGCAGATACGCAGTATTTT.

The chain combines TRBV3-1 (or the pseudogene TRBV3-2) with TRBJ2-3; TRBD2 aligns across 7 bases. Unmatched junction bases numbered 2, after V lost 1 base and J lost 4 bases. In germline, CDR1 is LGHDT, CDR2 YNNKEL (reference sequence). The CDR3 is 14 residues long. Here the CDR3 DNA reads TGTGCCAGCAGCCAAGTTCGGGGGGCAGATACGCAGTATTTT. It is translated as CASSQVRGADTQYF.

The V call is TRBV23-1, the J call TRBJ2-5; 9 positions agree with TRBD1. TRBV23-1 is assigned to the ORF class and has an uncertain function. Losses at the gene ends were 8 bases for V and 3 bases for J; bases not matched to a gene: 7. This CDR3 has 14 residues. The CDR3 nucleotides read TGCGCCAGCTGCCCTGGGGACAGGGAAGAGACCCAGTACTTC. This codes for CASCPGDREETQYF.

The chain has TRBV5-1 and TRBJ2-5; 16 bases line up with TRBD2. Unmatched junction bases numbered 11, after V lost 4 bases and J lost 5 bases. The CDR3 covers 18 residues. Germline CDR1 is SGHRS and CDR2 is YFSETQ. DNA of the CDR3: TGCGCCAGCAGCGTAGGGACTAGCGGGAGGGCCCAGGGGGAGACCCAGTACTTC. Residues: CASSVGTSGRAQGETQYF.

The CDR3 protein is CASSFSQGTYEQYF. Here the CDR3 DNA reads TGTGCCAGCAGTTTTAGTCAGGGTACCTACGAGCAGTACTTC. J is TRBJ2-7 and V is TRBV28; D perhaps matches TRBD1 (5 bases). Per germline, CDR1 MDHEN and CDR2 SYDVKM. The V and J ends lost 3 bases and 2 bases respectively, with 11 bases between them. This CDR3 has 14 residues.

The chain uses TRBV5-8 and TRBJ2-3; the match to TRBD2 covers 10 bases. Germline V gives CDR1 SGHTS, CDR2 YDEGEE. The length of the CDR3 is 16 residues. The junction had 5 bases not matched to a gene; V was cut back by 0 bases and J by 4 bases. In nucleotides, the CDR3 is TGTGCCAGCAGCTTGGGGCTAGCGGGAGAGGCAGATACGCAGTATTTT. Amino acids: CASSLGLAGEADTQYF.

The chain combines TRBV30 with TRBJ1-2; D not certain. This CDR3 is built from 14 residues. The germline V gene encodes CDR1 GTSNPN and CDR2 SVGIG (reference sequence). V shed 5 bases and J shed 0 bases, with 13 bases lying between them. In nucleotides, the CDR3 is TGTGCCTGGGGTCGACGGGGAGCTAACTATGGCTACACCTTC. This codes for CAWGRRGANYGYTF.

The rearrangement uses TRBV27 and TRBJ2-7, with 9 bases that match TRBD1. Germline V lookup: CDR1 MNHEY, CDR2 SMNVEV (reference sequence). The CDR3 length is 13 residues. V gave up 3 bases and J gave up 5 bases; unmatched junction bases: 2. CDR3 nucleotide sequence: TGTGCCAGCAGTTTGGACAGGGGCAACGAGCAGTACTTC. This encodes CASSLDRGNEQYF.